This T cell receptor beta chain was documented in a study of T-cell memory formation after mild COVID-19. General observations from the study: In pre-infection memory, a portion of responding clones appeared, which suggested that cross-reactive memory joined. Clones shrinking between day 15 and 85 showed a balanced CD4/CD8 split, and those that grew later tilted toward CD4+. Those CD4+ clones that contracted were mainly in CM and EM (CD8+ ones in EMRA).

Amplification by 5'RACE using constant-segment primers produced TCR alpha and TCR beta cDNA libraries that carried sample barcodes and UMIs. TCRdb re-analysed the 5' RACE reads in MiXCR, keeping a single row per CDR3 protein. Of fewer than 15,000 distinct CDR3 sequences in the sample, roughly 14% were seen once. The CDR3 is 18 amino acids. Germline CDR1 SGHDT, CDR2 YYEEEE. The V and J ends lost 2 bases and 4 bases, in that order; junction bases with no gene match: 18. Concerning this clonotype: Antigen: not known.

This clonotype originated in a man aged 18 to 35 who had mild COVID-19 (a few samples of this study predate the infection). Cell type and time point are not known. The chain couples TRBV5-6 to TRBJ2-7; 7 bases map to TRBD1. Sequenced: PBMCs or a T cell subset sorted from them (not recorded which). CDR3 bases: TGTGCCAGCAGCTTCCCCGGACGATACCAGGGGGATTCTTACGAGCAGTACGTC. This translates into CASSFPGRYQGDSYEQYV.